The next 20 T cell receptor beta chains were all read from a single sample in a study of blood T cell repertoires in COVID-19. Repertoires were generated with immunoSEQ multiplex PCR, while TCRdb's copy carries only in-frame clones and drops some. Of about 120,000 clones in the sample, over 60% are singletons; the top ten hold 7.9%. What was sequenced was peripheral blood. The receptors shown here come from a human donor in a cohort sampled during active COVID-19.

CDR3 region: CASSRLTGGGSLAFF. In DNA, the CDR3 is TGCGCCAGCAGCCGCCTTACGGGGGGCGGCTCTCTAGCTTTCTTT. The chain uses TRBV4-1 and TRBJ1-1; maybe TRBD1 (6 bases). The CDR3 covers 15 residues. The germline CDR1 and CDR2 sequences are MGHRA and YSYEKL. V lost 4 bases and J lost 10, with 22 bases in between.

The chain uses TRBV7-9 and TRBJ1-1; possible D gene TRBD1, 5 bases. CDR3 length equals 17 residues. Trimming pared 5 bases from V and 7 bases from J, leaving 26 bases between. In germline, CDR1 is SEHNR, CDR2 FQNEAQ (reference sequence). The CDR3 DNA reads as TGTGCCAGCAGCGGGGGGGTTTCGCGATGGAACCGTTATGAAGCTTTCTTT. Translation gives CASSGGVSRWNRYEAFF.

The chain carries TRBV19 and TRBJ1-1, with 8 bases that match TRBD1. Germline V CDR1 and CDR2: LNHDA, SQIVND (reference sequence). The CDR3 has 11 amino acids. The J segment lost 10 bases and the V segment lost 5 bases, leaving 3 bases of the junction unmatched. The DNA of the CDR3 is TGTGCCAGTAGTGTTGGGACAGGAGCTTTCTTT. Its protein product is CASSVGTGAFF.

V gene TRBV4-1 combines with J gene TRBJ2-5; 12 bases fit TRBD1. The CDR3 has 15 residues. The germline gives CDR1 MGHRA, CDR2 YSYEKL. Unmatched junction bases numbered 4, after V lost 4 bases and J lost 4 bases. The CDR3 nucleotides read TGCGCCAGCAGCCCGGGACAGGGGGCGAGAGAGACCCAGTACTTC. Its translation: CASSPGQGARETQYF.

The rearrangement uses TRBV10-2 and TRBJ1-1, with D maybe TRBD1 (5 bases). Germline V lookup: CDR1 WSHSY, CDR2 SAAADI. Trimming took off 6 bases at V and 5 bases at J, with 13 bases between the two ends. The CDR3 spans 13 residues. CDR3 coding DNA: TGCGCCAGCAGAAGAGGGGAGGGGACTGAAGCTTTCTTT. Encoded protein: CASRRGEGTEAFF.

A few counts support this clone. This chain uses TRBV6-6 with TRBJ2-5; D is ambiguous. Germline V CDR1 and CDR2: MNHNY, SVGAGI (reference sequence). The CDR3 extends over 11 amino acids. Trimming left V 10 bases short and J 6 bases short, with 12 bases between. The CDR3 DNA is TGTGCCATTCGCGAGTCGCAGACCCAGTACTTC. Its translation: CAIRESQTQYF.

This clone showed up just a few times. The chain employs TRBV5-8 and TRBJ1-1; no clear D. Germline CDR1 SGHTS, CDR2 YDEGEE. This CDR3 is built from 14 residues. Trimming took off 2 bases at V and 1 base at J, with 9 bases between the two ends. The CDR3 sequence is CASSFLQPNTEAFF. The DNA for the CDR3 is TGTGCCAGCAGCTTTCTACAGCCGAACACTGAAGCTTTCTTT. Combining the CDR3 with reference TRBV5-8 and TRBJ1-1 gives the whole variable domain EAGVTQSPTHLIKTRGQQATLRCSPISGHTSVYWYQQALGLGLQFLLWYDEGEERNRGNFPPRFSGRQFPNYSSELNVNALELEDSALYLCASSFLQPNTEAFFGQGTRLTVV.

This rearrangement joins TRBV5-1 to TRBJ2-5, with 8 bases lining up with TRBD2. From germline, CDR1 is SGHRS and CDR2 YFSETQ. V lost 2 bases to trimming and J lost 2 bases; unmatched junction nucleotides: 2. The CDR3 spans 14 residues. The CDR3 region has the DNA TGCGCCAGCAGCTTCCAGCGGGAGCAAGAGACCCAGTACTTC. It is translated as CASSFQREQETQYF.

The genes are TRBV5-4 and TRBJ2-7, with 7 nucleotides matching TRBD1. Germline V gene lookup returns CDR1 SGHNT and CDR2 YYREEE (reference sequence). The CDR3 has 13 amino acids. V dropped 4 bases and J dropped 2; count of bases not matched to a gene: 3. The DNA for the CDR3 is TGTGCCAGCAGCACCGGGACAGCCTACGAGCAGTACTTC. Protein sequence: CASSTGTAYEQYF.

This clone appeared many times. The CDR3 is CASSLSGTISYEQYF. The CDR3 DNA is TGTGCCAGCAGTTTATCGGGGACTATCTCCTACGAGCAGTACTTC. The chain joins TRBV27 to TRBJ2-7; 7 positions agree with TRBD2. Trimming removed 0 bases from V and 0 bases from J; junction bases left unmatched: 2. Germline lookup yields CDR1 MNHEY and CDR2 SMNVEV (reference sequence). The CDR3 runs 15 residues.

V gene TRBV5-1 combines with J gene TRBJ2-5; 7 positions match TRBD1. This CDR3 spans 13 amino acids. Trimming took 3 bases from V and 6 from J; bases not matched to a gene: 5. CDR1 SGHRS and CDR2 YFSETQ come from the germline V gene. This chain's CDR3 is CASSSTGEKTQYF. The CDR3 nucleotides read TGCGCCAGCAGCTCAACAGGGGAGAAGACCCAGTACTTC.

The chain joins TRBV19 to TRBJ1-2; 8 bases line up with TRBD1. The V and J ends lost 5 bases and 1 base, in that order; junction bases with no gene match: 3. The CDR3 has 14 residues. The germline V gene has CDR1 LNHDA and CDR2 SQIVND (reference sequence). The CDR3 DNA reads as TGTGCCAGTAGTGCAACAGGGGGTAACTATGGCTACACCTTC. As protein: CASSATGGNYGYTF.

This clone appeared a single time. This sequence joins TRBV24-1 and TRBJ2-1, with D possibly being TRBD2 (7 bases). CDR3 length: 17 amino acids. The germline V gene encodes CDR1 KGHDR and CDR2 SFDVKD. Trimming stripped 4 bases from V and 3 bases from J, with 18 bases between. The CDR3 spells CATSEDHGRGDYNEQFF. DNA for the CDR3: TGTGCCACCAGTGAGGACCATGGGAGGGGGGACTACAATGAGCAGTTCTTC.

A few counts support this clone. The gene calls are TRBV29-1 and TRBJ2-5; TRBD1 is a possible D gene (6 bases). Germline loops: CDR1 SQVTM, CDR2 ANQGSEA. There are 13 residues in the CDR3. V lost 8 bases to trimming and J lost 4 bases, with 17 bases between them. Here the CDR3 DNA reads TGCAGCTCCTTCGGAGGACAGTTAGAGACCCAGTACTTC. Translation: CSSFGGQLETQYF.

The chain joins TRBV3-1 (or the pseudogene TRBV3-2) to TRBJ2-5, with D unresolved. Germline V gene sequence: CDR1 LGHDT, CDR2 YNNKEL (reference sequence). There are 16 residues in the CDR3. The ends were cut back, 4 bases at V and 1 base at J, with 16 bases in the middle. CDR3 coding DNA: TGTGCCAGCAGCCTTCGTGGGCAAGGAACCCAAGAGACCCAGTACTTC. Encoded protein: CASSLRGQGTQETQYF.

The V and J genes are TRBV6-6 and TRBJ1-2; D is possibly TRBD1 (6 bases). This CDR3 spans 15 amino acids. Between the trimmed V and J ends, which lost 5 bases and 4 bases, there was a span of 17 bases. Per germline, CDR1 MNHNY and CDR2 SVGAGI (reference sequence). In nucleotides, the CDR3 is TGTGCCAGCAGTCCGTCTTCAGGGGTCGCCTATGGCTACACCTTC. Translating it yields CASSPSSGVAYGYTF.

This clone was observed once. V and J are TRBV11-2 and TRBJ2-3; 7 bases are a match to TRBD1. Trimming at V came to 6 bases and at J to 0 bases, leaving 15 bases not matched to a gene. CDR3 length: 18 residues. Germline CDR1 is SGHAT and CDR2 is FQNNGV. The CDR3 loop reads CASSSRGSGGSSTDTQYF. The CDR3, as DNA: TGTGCCAGCAGTTCCAGGGGGTCGGGCGGTTCTAGCACAGATACGCAGTATTTT.

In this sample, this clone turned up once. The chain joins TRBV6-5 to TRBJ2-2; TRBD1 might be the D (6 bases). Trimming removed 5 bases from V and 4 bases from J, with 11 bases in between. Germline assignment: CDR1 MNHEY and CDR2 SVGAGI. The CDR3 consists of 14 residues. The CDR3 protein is CASSPGASTGELFF. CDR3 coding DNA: TGTGCCAGCAGTCCAGGGGCGTCCACCGGGGAGCTGTTTTTT.

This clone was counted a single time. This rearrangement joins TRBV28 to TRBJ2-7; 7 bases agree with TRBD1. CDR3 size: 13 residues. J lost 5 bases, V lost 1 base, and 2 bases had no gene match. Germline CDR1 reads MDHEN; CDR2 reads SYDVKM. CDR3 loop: CASSLYRGHEQYF. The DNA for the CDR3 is TGTGCCAGCAGTTTATACAGGGGCCACGAGCAGTACTTC.

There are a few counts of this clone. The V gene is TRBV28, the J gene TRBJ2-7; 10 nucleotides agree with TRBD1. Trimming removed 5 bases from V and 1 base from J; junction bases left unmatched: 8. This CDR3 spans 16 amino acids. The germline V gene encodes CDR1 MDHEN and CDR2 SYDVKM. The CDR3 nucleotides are TGTGCCAGCAGTGCGGACAGGGGGTTTACTTCCTACGAGCAGTACTTC. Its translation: CASSADRGFTSYEQYF.